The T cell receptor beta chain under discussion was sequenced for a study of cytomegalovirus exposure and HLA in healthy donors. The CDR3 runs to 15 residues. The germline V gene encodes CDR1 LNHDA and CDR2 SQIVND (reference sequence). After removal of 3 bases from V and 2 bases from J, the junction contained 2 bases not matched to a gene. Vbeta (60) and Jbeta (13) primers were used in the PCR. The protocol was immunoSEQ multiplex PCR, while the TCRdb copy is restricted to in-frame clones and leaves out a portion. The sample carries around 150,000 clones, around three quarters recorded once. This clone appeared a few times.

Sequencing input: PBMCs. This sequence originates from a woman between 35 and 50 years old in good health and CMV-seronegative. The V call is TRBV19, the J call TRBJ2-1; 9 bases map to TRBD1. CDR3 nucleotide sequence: TGTGCCAGTAGTATTGGGACAGGGACCTACAATGAGCAGTTCTTC. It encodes CASSIGTGTYNEQFF.